This T cell receptor (beta chain) was sequenced for a study of vaccination effects on CD4 cells after COVID-19. Points on this clone: What it binds is not known.

The CDR3 is 16 amino acids. V lost 2 bases and J 2 bases, leaving 13 bases between the germline ends. The germline CDR1 and CDR2 sequences are MNHEY and SVGEGT. After roughly 11 days in culture, the CD4+ T cells were isolated. Vaccination of participants consisted of two doses of either the BNT162b2 or mRNA-1273 vaccine. Produced via immunoSEQ multiplex PCR; TCRdb's table is partial and in-frame only. The sample yields under 70,000 clones, 74% seen once. The source of this sequence is a human donor who received a COVID-19 vaccine. The starting material was CD4+ T cells from PBMCs cultured without peptide, obtained after COVID-19 vaccination. The chain recombines TRBV6-2 or TRBV6-3 with TRBJ1-3; a weak D match, TRBD1 (5 bases). CDR3: CASSYGRVITGNTIYF. For the CDR3, the DNA is TGTGCCAGCAGTTACGGCAGGGTAATAACTGGAAACACCATATATTTT.